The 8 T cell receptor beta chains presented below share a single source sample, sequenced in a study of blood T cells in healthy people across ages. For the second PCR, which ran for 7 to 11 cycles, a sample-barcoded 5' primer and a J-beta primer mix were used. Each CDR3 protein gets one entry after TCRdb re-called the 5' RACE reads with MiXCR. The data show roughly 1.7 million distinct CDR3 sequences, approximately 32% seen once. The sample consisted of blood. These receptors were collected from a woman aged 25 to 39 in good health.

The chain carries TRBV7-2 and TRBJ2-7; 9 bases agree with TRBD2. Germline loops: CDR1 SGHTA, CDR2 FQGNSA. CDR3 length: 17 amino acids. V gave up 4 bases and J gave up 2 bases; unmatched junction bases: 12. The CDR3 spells CASSSPYLAGSAYEQYF. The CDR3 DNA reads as TGTGCCAGCAGCTCCCCTTACCTAGCGGGGTCGGCCTACGAGCAGTACTTC.

The CDR3 nucleotides read TGCAGTGGACAGGGGAGAATTCAAGAGACCCAGTACTTC. The encoded protein is CSGQGRIQETQYF. The chain is built from TRBV20-1 and TRBJ2-5, with 8 bases lining up with TRBD1. The germline V gene encodes CDR1 DFQATT and CDR2 SNEGSKA (reference sequence). The V and J ends lost 7 bases and 2 bases, in that order; junction bases with no gene match: 6. The CDR3 extends over 13 amino acids.

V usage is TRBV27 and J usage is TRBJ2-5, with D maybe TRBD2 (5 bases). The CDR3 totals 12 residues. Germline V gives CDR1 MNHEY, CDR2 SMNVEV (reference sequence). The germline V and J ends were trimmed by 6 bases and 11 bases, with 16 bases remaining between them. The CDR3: CASSLGFGEQYF. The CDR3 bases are TGTGCCAGCAGCTTAGGTTTTGGGGAGCAGTACTTC.

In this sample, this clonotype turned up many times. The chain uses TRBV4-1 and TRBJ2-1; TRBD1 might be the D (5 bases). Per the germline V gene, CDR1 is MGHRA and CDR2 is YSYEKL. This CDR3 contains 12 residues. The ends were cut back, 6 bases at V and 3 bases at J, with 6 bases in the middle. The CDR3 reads CASRQGYNEQFF. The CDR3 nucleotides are TGCGCCAGCAGGCAGGGCTACAATGAGCAGTTCTTC.

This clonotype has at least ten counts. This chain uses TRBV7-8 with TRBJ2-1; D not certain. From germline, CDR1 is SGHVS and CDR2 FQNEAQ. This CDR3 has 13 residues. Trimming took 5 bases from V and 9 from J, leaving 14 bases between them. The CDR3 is CASSGPLVLEQFF. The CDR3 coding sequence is TGTGCCAGCAGCGGCCCCCTAGTTCTTGAGCAGTTCTTC.

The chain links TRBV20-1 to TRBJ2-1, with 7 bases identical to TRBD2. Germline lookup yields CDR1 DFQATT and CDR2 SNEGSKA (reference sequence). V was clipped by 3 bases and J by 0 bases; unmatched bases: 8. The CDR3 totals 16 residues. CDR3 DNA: TGCAGTGCTAGCGGGAGGCGAAAGAGCTCCTACAATGAGCAGTTCTTC. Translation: CSASGRRKSSYNEQFF.

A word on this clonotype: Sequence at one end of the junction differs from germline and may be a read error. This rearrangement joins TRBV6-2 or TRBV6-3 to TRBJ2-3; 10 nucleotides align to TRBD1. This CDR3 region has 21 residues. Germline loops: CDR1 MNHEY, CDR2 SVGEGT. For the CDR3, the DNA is TGTGCCGGCAGCCATCCGGTCCCCGGACAGGGGGTGAATTACCATCAAGATACGCAGTATTTT. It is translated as CAGSHPVPGQGVNYHQDTQYF.

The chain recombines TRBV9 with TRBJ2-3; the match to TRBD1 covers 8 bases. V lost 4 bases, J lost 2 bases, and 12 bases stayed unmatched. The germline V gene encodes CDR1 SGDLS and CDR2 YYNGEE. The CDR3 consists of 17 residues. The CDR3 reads CASSKTPGTGSTDTQYF. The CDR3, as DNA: TGTGCCAGCAGCAAGACCCCAGGGACAGGTTCCACAGATACGCAGTATTTT.